This is a list of T cell receptor beta chains from one sample in a study of cytomegalovirus exposure and HLA in healthy donors. Profiled with immunoSEQ multiplex PCR; TCRdb holds only in-frame clones, not every one. The top ten hold roughly 10% of the sample, which has over 55,000 clones, roughly 70% seen once. Sequenced input: PBMCs. The origin of the receptors is a woman aged 50 to 65 in good health and CMV-seropositive. The CDR3 runs from the conserved cysteine through the conserved F or W. D genes are given only for firm matches. Some rows have no size entry. The others give once, few or many, or a class for an expanded clone.

>TRBV4-1|few|TRBJ2-3|-
CASSQDSSSWRGNTQYF
TGCGCCAGCAGCCAAGATTCCTCCTCGTGGAGGGGTAATACGCAGTATTTT
>TRBV9|-|TRBJ2-3|-
CASSVAGLPSDTQYF
TGTGCCAGCAGCGTAGCCGGACTACCATCAGATACGCAGTATTTT
>TRBV28|-|TRBJ2-1|-
CASSETPYNEQFF
TGTGCCAGCAGTGAGACACCTTACAATGAGCAGTTCTTC
>TRBV7-3|-|TRBJ1-2|TRBD1
CASSLGQGKDYGYTF
TGTGCCAGCAGCCTCGGACAGGGGAAAGACTATGGCTACACCTTC
>TRBV11-2|-|TRBJ1-4|TRBD1
CASSWRAGQLNEKLFF
TGTGCCAGCAGCTGGAGGGCGGGACAGCTTAATGAAAAACTGTTTTTT
>TRBV10-3|-|TRBJ2-3|-
CAISGSPTSTDTQYF
TGTGCCATCAGTGGGTCCCCGACAAGCACAGATACGCAGTATTTT
>TRBV6-1|-|TRBJ2-1|-
CASSEINNEQFF
TGTGCCAGCAGTGAAATTAACAATGAGCAGTTCTTC
>TRBV2|-|TRBJ2-1|-
CASSADREEFF
TGTGCCAGCAGTGCTGACAGGGAGGAGTTCTTC
>TRBV4-3|few|TRBJ1-6|-
CASSQGGGRVSSPLHF
TGCGCCAGCAGCCAAGGGGGGGGCCGGGTTTCTTCACCCCTCCACTTT
>TRBV11-3|-|TRBJ2-1|-
CASSPSRVHEQFF
TGTGCCAGCAGCCCTTCCAGGGTCCATGAGCAGTTCTTC
>TRBV5-1|-|TRBJ1-4|TRBD1
CASSPTGLDSEKLFF
TGCGCCAGCAGCCCGACAGGGCTAGATAGTGAAAAACTGTTTTTT
>TRBV6-5|-|TRBJ1-1|-
CASSYSGTSNTEAFF
TGTGCCAGCAGTTACTCGGGCACATCGAACACTGAAGCTTTCTTT
>TRBV5-1|few|TRBJ2-1|TRBD1
CASSLPGGDEQFF
TGCGCCAGCAGCTTGCCAGGGGGAGATGAGCAGTTCTTC
>TRBV6-6|-|TRBJ2-1|-
CASAGAGNEQFF
TGTGCCAGCGCCGGGGCGGGGAATGAGCAGTTCTTC
>TRBV28|-|TRBJ2-5|-
CASSSLHMRETQYF
TGTGCCAGCAGTTCACTCCACATGAGGGAGACCCAGTACTTC
>TRBV5-1|-|TRBJ2-1|TRBD2
CASSLDGLEYNEQFF
TGCGCCAGCAGCTTGGATGGACTAGAATACAATGAGCAGTTCTTC
>TRBV5-1|few|TRBJ2-7|-
CASSLATGKYEQYF
TGCGCCAGCAGCTTGGCGACAGGCAAGTACGAGCAGTACTTC
>TRBV25-1|-|TRBJ2-2|-
CAIRRGTGELFF
TGTGCCATCCGGAGAGGCACCGGGGAGCTGTTTTTT
>TRBV25-1|few|TRBJ2-2|TRBD1
CASGRTGRTGELFF
TGTGCCAGCGGTAGGACAGGGCGTACCGGGGAGCTGTTTTTT
>TRBV6-1|medium-sized|TRBJ1-2|TRBD1
CASSDPGTVGGGYTF
TGTGCCAGCAGTGACCCCGGGACAGTGGGAGGAGGCTACACCTTC
>TRBV30|-|TRBJ1-5|-
CAWTRGRGQPQHF
TGTGCCTGGACTCGGGGGAGGGGTCAGCCCCAGCATTTT
>TRBV28|-|TRBJ1-1|-
CASSPNQLNTEAFF
TGTGCCAGCAGCCCCAACCAGTTGAACACTGAAGCTTTCTTT
>TRBV5-6|-|TRBJ1-1|TRBD1
CASSPPGTANTEAFF
TGTGCCAGCAGCCCCCCCGGGACAGCTAACACTGAAGCTTTCTTT
>TRBV5-4|few|TRBJ2-1|TRBD2
CASSSPLAGGANYNEQFF
TGTGCCAGCAGCTCCCCCCTAGCGGGGGGGGCAAACTACAATGAGCAGTTCTTC
>TRBV5-1|-|TRBJ2-3|-
CASSLGTSTDTQYF
TGCGCCAGCAGCTTGGGGACTAGCACAGATACGCAGTATTTT
>TRBV7-2|-|TRBJ2-7|TRBD2
CASSLAGRGAYEQYF
TGTGCCAGCAGCTTAGCGGGGCGGGGGGCCTACGAGCAGTACTTC
>TRBV28|-|TRBJ1-6|TRBD1
CASSRRQGYKGSPLHF
TGTGCCAGCAGTAGACGACAGGGATATAAGGGCTCACCCCTCCACTTT
>TRBV5-5|once|TRBJ1-1|-
CASSIYTQVNTEAFF
TGTGCCAGCAGCATATATACACAGGTGAACACTGAAGCTTTCTTT
>TRBV29-1|-|TRBJ2-1|TRBD2
CSVEGLAGDDEQFF
TGCAGCGTTGAAGGACTAGCGGGAGATGATGAGCAGTTCTTC
>TRBV7-9|-|TRBJ2-6|-
CASSFRGSGRGAGANVLTF
TGTGCCAGCAGCTTTAGGGGTTCCGGGCGCGGAGCTGGGGCCAACGTCCTGACTTTC
>TRBV6-5|few|TRBJ2-1|-
CASSYSSAHNEQFF
TGTGCCAGCAGTTACTCCAGCGCCCACAATGAGCAGTTCTTC
>TRBV30|-|TRBJ2-7|-
CAWTPGLSGEQYF
TGTGCCTGGACCCCCGGACTATCGGGAGAGCAGTACTTC
>TRBV7-2|medium-sized|TRBJ2-1|-
CASSPYLYNEQFF
TGTGCCAGCAGCCCCTACTTGTACAATGAGCAGTTCTTC
>TRBV5-4|-|TRBJ1-5|-
CASSLNPGVPLQPQHF
TGTGCCAGCAGCTTGAACCCCGGGGTCCCCCTACAGCCCCAGCATTTT
>TRBV5-1|-|TRBJ2-5|TRBD1
CASSLAVTGSGETQYF
TGCGCCAGCAGCTTGGCCGTGACAGGGTCAGGAGAGACCCAGTACTTC
>TRBV7-2|-|TRBJ1-1|TRBD1
CASSSQGAARGTEAFF
TGTGCCAGCAGCTCGCAGGGGGCCGCCCGGGGCACTGAAGCTTTCTTT
>TRBV11-3|-|TRBJ2-1|TRBD1
CASSFKGQGFYNEQFF
TGTGCCAGCAGCTTCAAAGGACAGGGTTTCTACAATGAGCAGTTCTTC
>TRBV10-1|-|TRBJ2-5|TRBD2
CASSESMGGVETQYF
TGCGCCAGCAGTGAGTCGATGGGGGGGGTCGAGACCCAGTACTTC
>TRBV9|-|TRBJ2-5|TRBD1
CASSVGDRVASGLETQYF
TGTGCCAGCAGCGTAGGGGACAGGGTAGCTTCGGGCTTGGAGACCCAGTACTTC
>TRBV7-2|-|TRBJ1-1|-
CASSLAAGANTEAFF
TGTGCCAGCAGCTTAGCAGCAGGGGCGAACACTGAAGCTTTCTTT
>TRBV7-3|-|TRBJ2-5|-
CASSLRGGEWETQYF
TGTGCCAGCAGCCTCCGTGGAGGGGAGTGGGAGACCCAGTACTTC
>TRBV7-9|-|TRBJ2-7|-
CASSLAPIYEQYF
TGTGCCAGCAGCTTAGCCCCTATCTACGAGCAGTACTTC
>TRBV7-6|few|TRBJ2-1|TRBD1
CASSLNQGAGYNEQFF
TGTGCCAGCAGCTTAAATCAGGGGGCCGGGTACAATGAGCAGTTCTTC
>TRBV19|-|TRBJ1-5|-
CASNLGQGQPQHF
TGTGCCAGTAACCTAGGCCAGGGTCAGCCCCAGCATTTT
>TRBV5-5|-|TRBJ1-4|TRBD1
CASSNSGQFNEKLFF
TGTGCCAGCAGCAACTCGGGACAGTTTAATGAAAAACTGTTTTTT
>TRBV27|once|TRBJ1-2|-
CASSLTGGGYGYTF
TGTGCCAGCAGTTTGACCGGGGGAGGCTATGGCTACACCTTC
>TRBV30|-|TRBJ2-7|TRBD1
CAWKIKTGDYEQYF
TGTGCCTGGAAAATCAAGACAGGGGACTACGAGCAGTACTTC
>TRBV10-3|-|TRBJ2-5|-
CAIRGMGARETQYF
TGTGCCATCAGAGGTATGGGGGCACGGGAGACCCAGTACTTC
>TRBV9|-|TRBJ2-5|TRBD2
CASSVDLAGETQYF
TGTGCCAGCAGCGTAGATCTAGCGGGAGAGACCCAGTACTTC
>TRBV9|few|TRBJ1-1|TRBD1
CASSVDRGLYTEAFF
TGTGCCAGCAGCGTTGACAGGGGGCTATACACTGAAGCTTTCTTT
>TRBV9|-|TRBJ2-3|-
CASSVDGESTDTQYF
TGTGCCAGCAGCGTTGACGGAGAGAGCACAGATACGCAGTATTTT
>TRBV7-2|once|TRBJ2-1|-
CASSLGSGRGEEFF
TGTGCCAGCAGCTTAGGGTCAGGGCGGGGTGAAGAGTTCTTC
>TRBV29-1|few|TRBJ2-1|-
CSVEGRGGDNEQFF
TGCAGCGTTGAGGGAAGGGGGGGGGACAATGAGCAGTTCTTC
>TRBV27|-|TRBJ1-5|-
CASSLGGQPQHF
TGTGCCAGCAGTTTGGGGGGGCAGCCCCAGCATTTT
>TRBV5-1|-|TRBJ1-1|-
CASSWTDRMSTEAFF
TGCGCCAGCAGCTGGACTGACAGGATGAGCACTGAAGCTTTCTTT
>TRBV27|-|TRBJ2-1|TRBD2
CASRLAGGRNEQFF
TGTGCCAGCAGACTAGCGGGGGGGAGGAATGAGCAGTTCTTC
>TRBV5-6|few|TRBJ2-1|-
CASSLATMDNEQFF
TGTGCCAGCAGCTTGGCCACTATGGACAATGAGCAGTTCTTC
>TRBV28|-|TRBJ1-1|-
CASSFIGGAIATEAFF
TGTGCCAGCAGTTTTATTGGGGGCGCGATCGCCACTGAAGCTTTCTTT
>TRBV27|once|TRBJ2-1|-
CASRPGFTGNEQFF
TGTGCCAGCAGACCCGGGTTTACCGGCAATGAGCAGTTCTTC
>TRBV6-1|-|TRBJ2-3|TRBD2
CASSELSGASTDTQYF
TGTGCCAGCAGTGAGCTTAGCGGGGCTAGCACAGATACGCAGTATTTT